This T cell receptor beta chain was obtained from a study of T cells in women clearing cervical HPV infection. Study context: Control women cleared a single incident HPV16 infection within 12 months.

CDR3 length equals 11 residues. CDR1 is SGHRS and CDR2 is YFSETQ in the germline V gene. V was clipped by 5 bases and J by 4 bases, with 7 bases between them. TCRdb keeps only in-frame clones here, not all; method: immunoSEQ multiplex PCR. The sample features fewer than 40,000 clones, with approximately 1.4% in its top ten. Worth noting for this clone: The read terminates 3 residues before the CDR3 end, so the remaining end is supplied by the germline J gene.

The TCR was taken from a woman aged 18-69 years with a cervical HPV16 infection that either progressed to CIN3+ or cleared (not recorded which). The chain is built from TRBV5-1 and TRBJ2-7; maybe TRBD2 (5 bases). What was sequenced was blood buffy coat. The CDR3 is CASSEGYEQYF. The sequenced CDR3 bases are TGCGCCAGCAGTGAGGGTTACGAG.